This T cell receptor (beta chain) emerged from a study of cytomegalovirus exposure and HLA in healthy donors. About the research overall: From HLA-typed donors, an early data release held approximately 85 million unique TCRs.

Everyone who donated was a healthy bone marrow donor. Overall study findings and caveats: Reports state that TCR beta sequences accurately predicted most subjects' HLA-A and HLA-B alleles. Many donors shared some public TCRs, even though most TCR sequences were rare.

Germline V lookup: CDR1 ENHRY, CDR2 SYGVKD. The CDR3 length is 12 residues. V shed 11 bases and J shed 3 bases, with 13 bases lying between them. Primers: 60 Vbeta forward and 13 Jbeta reverse. Using immunoSEQ multiplex PCR, the repertoire was profiled, and TCRdb retains in-frame clones only, with some absent. The repertoire has 98,000 or so clones, 75% to 80% of them found once; the top ten carry 4.5% to 7%. Turning to this clone: Its antigen remains unidentified.

This receptor was taken from a man aged 60-69 years in good health and CMV-seropositive. Sequences were obtained from PBMCs. The chain carries TRBV10-3 and TRBJ2-5; a possible D gene is TRBD1 (5 bases). The CDR3 loop is CASGQQKETQYF. The CDR3 DNA sequence: TGTGCCTCAGGGCAGCAAAAAGAGACCCAGTACTTC.